These 13 T cell receptor beta chains were sequenced from one sample in a study of cytomegalovirus exposure and HLA in healthy donors. Both 60 Vbeta primers and 13 Jbeta primers went into the PCR. Using immunoSEQ multiplex PCR, the repertoire was profiled, and TCRdb retains in-frame clones only, with some absent. The sample consists of some 190,000 clones, about four fifths of them appearing once. Sequencing was performed on PBMCs. The receptors derive from a female donor in good health and CMV-seronegative.

This clone was seen a single time. This chain links TRBV7-8 with TRBJ1-1, with 8 positions matching TRBD1. V lost 5 bases to trimming and J lost 3 bases; unmatched junction nucleotides: 8. The germline V gene has CDR1 SGHVS and CDR2 FQNEAQ. This CDR3 comprises 15 residues. CDR3 bases: TGTGCCAGCAGCATAAGGACAGGGACTTACACTGAAGCTTTCTTT. Amino acids: CASSIRTGTYTEAFF.

The chain couples TRBV9 to TRBJ2-1; 12 bases align to TRBD2. The trim removed 3 bases at V and 4 bases at J, leaving 14 bases unmatched. CDR1 is SGDLS, CDR2 YYNGEE, per germline. This CDR3 region has 19 residues. CDR3 in amino acids: CASSGGGLAGGEAYNEQFF. CDR3 sequence (DNA): TGTGCCAGCAGCGGGGGGGGGCTAGCGGGAGGGGAGGCGTACAATGAGCAGTTCTTC.

V gene TRBV6-5 combines with J gene TRBJ1-2; TRBD1 matches 8 bases. The CDR3 length is 14 residues. Looked up from germline, CDR1 is MNHEY and CDR2 is SVGAGI. V dropped 4 bases and J dropped 4; count of bases not matched to a gene: 5. The CDR3 DNA reads as TGTGCCAGCAGTTCCCAGGGGGCTAGCTATGGCTACACCTTC. As protein: CASSSQGASYGYTF.

The chain recombines TRBV6-4 with TRBJ1-2, with TRBD1 as a possible D gene (6 bases). The V end lost 7 bases, the J end lost 3 bases, and 12 bases lay between the germline ends. The germline CDR1 and CDR2 sequences are MRHNA and SNTAGT. There are 13 residues in the CDR3. Here the CDR3 DNA reads TGTGCCAGCAAGGGCAGGGGATACTATGGCTACACCTTC. Translation gives CASKGRGYYGYTF.

The sample holds a few counts of this clone. The rearrangement joins TRBV29-1 to TRBJ1-2; 8 bases match TRBD1. The J segment lost 6 bases and the V segment lost 0 bases, leaving 9 bases of the junction unmatched. The V gene's germline CDR1 is SQVTM and CDR2 ANQGSEA. This CDR3 has 15 residues. This CDR3 is CSVEDRGRQPNGYTF. CDR3 in DNA: TGCAGCGTTGAAGACAGGGGGCGCCAGCCTAATGGCTACACCTTC.

The rearrangement joins TRBV2 to TRBJ2-7; 9 bases line up with TRBD1. Germline lookup yields CDR1 SNHLY and CDR2 FYNNEI. Trimming cost V 7 bases and J 2 bases; bases outside gene matches: 6. The CDR3 extends over 14 amino acids. In DNA, the CDR3 is TGTGCCAGCACTAGGGGGACAGGGCCCTACGAGCAGTACTTC. This sequence encodes CASTRGTGPYEQYF.

The chain couples TRBV5-1 to TRBJ2-7; D uncertain. V shed 0 bases and J shed 5 bases, with 9 bases lying between them. The CDR3 sequence is 13 residues long. Germline CDR1 reads SGHRS; CDR2 reads YFSETQ. CDR3 loop: CASSLEVRDEQYF. CDR3 coding DNA: TGCGCCAGCAGCTTGGAAGTACGCGACGAGCAGTACTTC.

In its sample, this clone was seen a few times. The chain joins TRBV5-5 to TRBJ1-6; D possibly corresponds to TRBD1 (6 bases). Trimming took 4 bases from V and 4 from J, leaving 12 bases between them. This CDR3 is 15 amino acids long. Looked up from germline, CDR1 is SGHKS and CDR2 is YYEKEE (reference sequence). CDR3 residues: CASSAGTLYNSPLHF. Written as DNA, the CDR3 is TGTGCCAGCAGCGCCGGGACACTTTATAATTCACCCCTCCACTTT.

The V gene is TRBV5-6, the J gene TRBJ2-7, with TRBD2 matching over 9 bases. The V gene end was trimmed by 4 bases and the J gene end by 3 bases; junction bases not matched to a gene: 8. CDR1 SGHDT and CDR2 YYEEEE come from the germline V gene. The CDR3 loop spans 15 amino acids. CDR3 amino acids: CASSGEREAFYEQYF. The CDR3 region has the DNA TGTGCCAGCAGCGGGGAGCGGGAGGCGTTCTACGAGCAGTACTTC.

The CDR3 DNA follows: TGTGCCAGCACCCACGAGGGGGGGACGGGGACCCAGTACTTC. Its translation is CASTHEGGTGTQYF. V usage is TRBV5-4 and J usage is TRBJ2-5; TRBD2 is a possible D gene (7 bases). V was cut by 6 bases and J by 7 bases, with 19 bases left in between. The CDR3 is made up of 14 amino acids. The V gene's germline CDR1 is SGHNT and CDR2 YYREEE (reference sequence).

The chain uses TRBV23-1 and TRBJ2-7; the match to TRBD2 covers 8 bases. TRBV23-1 qualifies as an ORF whose function is uncertain. The length of the CDR3 is 12 residues. CDR3: CAKRGGPYEQYF. In DNA form, the CDR3 reads TGCGCGAAACGGGGGGGTCCCTACGAGCAGTACTTC.

The V gene is TRBV25-1, the J gene TRBJ2-2; D perhaps matches TRBD2 (5 bases). V dropped 8 bases and J dropped 4 bases, with 14 bases sitting between them. Germline V gene lookup returns CDR1 MGHDK and CDR2 SYGVNS. This CDR3 is built from 14 residues. The CDR3 region is CASDSGSVTGELFF. CDR3 nucleotides: TGTGCCAGCGACTCGGGGTCCGTCACCGGGGAGCTGTTTTTT. Together with reference TRBV25-1 and TRBJ2-2, the CDR3 gives the full variable domain: EADIYQTPRYLVIGTGKKITLECSQTMGHDKMYWYQQDPGMELHLIHYSYGVNSTEKGDLSSESTVSRIRTEHFPLTLESARPSHTSQYLCASDSGSVTGELFFGEGSRLTVL.

This rearrangement joins TRBV27 to TRBJ2-5; 9 bases are shared with TRBD1. TRBJ2-7 explains the end of the DNA better; the J call may be wrong. Germline V gene lookup returns CDR1 MNHEY and CDR2 SMNVEV (reference sequence). This CDR3 region has 15 residues. The CDR3 coding sequence is TGTGCCAGCAGTTTAGGGACAGGGCCGTCCTACGAGCAGTACTTC. This encodes CASSLGTGPSYEQYF.